This entry lists 21 T cell receptor beta chains sequenced from one sample in a study of T cell responses to AZD1222 COVID-19 vaccine. Here immunoSEQ multiplex PCR was the method, and the copy in TCRdb shows in-frame clones only, minus some. Counted here are 90,000 to 150,000 clones, 80% to 95% occurring once; the ten biggest clones make up over 7.5%. The starting material was peripheral blood, obtained 28 days after the second AZD1222 dose. Receptors originate from an adult who received the AZD1222 COVID-19 vaccine.

This clone came up once. This chain joins TRBV5-1 and TRBJ2-7, with 10 positions matching TRBD2. This CDR3 region has 15 residues. V was pared by 6 bases and J by 0 bases, with 6 bases of the junction left unmatched. The germline V gene has CDR1 SGHRS and CDR2 YFSETQ. The CDR3 loop is CASTPLAGASYEQYF. As DNA, the CDR3 is TGCGCCAGCACCCCTCTAGCGGGGGCCTCCTACGAGCAGTACTTC. The variable domain in full, completed from reference TRBV5-1 and TRBJ2-7, reads KAGVTQTPRYLIKTRGQQVTLSCSPISGHRSVSWYQQTPGQGLQFLFEYFSETQRNKGNFPGRFSGRQFSNSRSEMNVSTLELGDSALYLCASTPLAGASYEQYFGPGTRLTVT.

The CDR3 DNA follows: TGCGCCAGCAGTCCTCTGGGGACTGGAAACACCATATATTTT. This sequence encodes CASSPLGTGNTIYF. The rearrangement uses TRBV5-1 and TRBJ1-3; D remains ambiguous. Looked up from germline, CDR1 is SGHRS and CDR2 is YFSETQ. The CDR3 spans 14 residues. V was pared by 5 bases and J by 2 bases, with 11 bases between.

The chain recombines TRBV28 with TRBJ1-1, with D hard to call. Trimming cost V 3 bases and J 6 bases, with 14 bases left between them. This CDR3 is built from 14 residues. Germline V gene data show CDR1 as MDHEN and CDR2 as SYDVKM. The CDR3 sequence: CASSLNSHSAEAFF. The CDR3 nucleotides are TGTGCCAGCAGTTTGAACAGTCATTCGGCTGAAGCTTTCTTT.

This chain connects TRBV23-1 to TRBJ1-5, with 8 bases fitting TRBD1. TRBV23-1 counts as an open reading frame of uncertain function. The CDR3 has 14 residues. V lost 6 bases to trimming and J lost 2 bases; unmatched junction nucleotides: 3. For the CDR3, the DNA is TGCGCCAGCAGCCGGGACAGGCGCAATCAGCCCCAGCATTTT. Its translation: CASSRDRRNQPQHF.

The rearrangement joins TRBV28 to TRBJ2-3; 11 bases are shared with TRBD2. CDR1 is MDHEN and CDR2 is SYDVKM in the germline V gene. Trimming cost V 5 bases and J 2 bases; bases outside gene matches: 3. This CDR3 comprises 15 residues. CDR3 loop: CASSHSGRATDTQYF. The DNA for the CDR3 is TGTGCCAGCAGTCATAGCGGGAGGGCCACAGATACGCAGTATTTT.

V gene TRBV3-1 (or the pseudogene TRBV3-2) combines with J gene TRBJ2-3; TRBD2 matches 7 bases. The CDR3 has 15 amino acids. Losses at the gene ends were 4 bases for V and 0 bases for J; bases not matched to a gene: 4. Germline-derived CDR1 and CDR2 are LGHDT and YNNKEL (reference sequence). The CDR3 region is CASSPGLVSTDTQYF. The CDR3 coding sequence is TGTGCCAGCAGCCCCGGACTAGTAAGCACAGATACGCAGTATTTT.

This clone was seen just once. This chain joins TRBV5-4 and TRBJ2-3, with a tentative D call TRBD1 (5 bases). Trimming stripped 0 bases from V and 1 base from J, with 21 bases between. Germline assignment: CDR1 SGHNT and CDR2 YYREEE (reference sequence). The CDR3 sequence is 19 residues long. Here the CDR3 reads CASSLEGLAVGWGTDTQYF. CDR3 DNA sequence: TGTGCCAGCAGCTTGGAGGGGTTGGCGGTGGGGTGGGGCACAGATACGCAGTATTTT.

This rearrangement joins TRBV28 to TRBJ1-6; D is unresolved. V shed 5 bases and J shed 9 bases, with 17 bases lying between them. CDR1 MDHEN and CDR2 SYDVKM come from the germline V gene. The CDR3 sequence is 15 residues long. CDR3: CASSPPLGSGSPLHF. CDR3 coding DNA: TGTGCCAGCAGTCCCCCCTTGGGGTCTGGTTCACCCCTCCACTTT.

Only one count was recorded for this clone. Other DNA variants within this sample encode the same CDR3. The chain is built from TRBV19 and TRBJ1-2; the match to TRBD1 covers 10 bases. CDR1 and CDR2 from the germline V gene are LNHDA and SQIVND (reference sequence). J was trimmed by 8 bases and V by 3 bases; bases with no gene match: 6. CDR3 length: 14 amino acids. CDR3 in amino acids: CASSIGQGVRGYTF. The CDR3 DNA is TGTGCCAGTAGTATTGGACAGGGGGTTCGAGGCTACACCTTC.

CDR3 residues: CASLPGQGFNEQFF. The CDR3 DNA follows: TGTGCCAGTCTACCGGGACAGGGGTTCAATGAGCAGTTCTTC. The V call is TRBV2, the J call TRBJ2-1, with 10 nucleotides matching TRBD1. This CDR3 spans 14 amino acids. The ends lost 9 bases at V and 6 bases at J; junction bases unmatched: 8. Germline V lookup: CDR1 SNHLY, CDR2 FYNNEI. Together with reference TRBV2 and TRBJ2-1, the CDR3 gives the full variable domain: EPEVTQTPSHQVTQMGQEVILRCVPISNHLYFYWYRQILGQKVEFLVSFYNNEISEKSEIFDDQFSVERPDGSNFTLKIRSTKLEDSAMYFCASLPGQGFNEQFFGPGTRLTVL.

The rearrangement links TRBV5-1 to TRBJ1-2, with 11 bases that match TRBD1. The CDR3 sequence is 16 residues long. The V gene end was trimmed by 4 bases and the J gene end by 4 bases; junction bases not matched to a gene: 9. Germline CDR1 reads SGHRS; CDR2 reads YFSETQ. The CDR3 spells CASSPGTGGTSYGYTF. The CDR3 region has the DNA TGCGCCAGCAGCCCGGGGACAGGGGGTACCAGCTATGGCTACACCTTC.

This clone has only one observation. V usage is TRBV5-4 and J usage is TRBJ1-1; 7 bases match TRBD1. The V and J ends lost 0 bases and 1 base, in that order; junction bases with no gene match: 0. There are 14 residues in the CDR3. Germline assignment: CDR1 SGHNT and CDR2 YYREEE (reference sequence). The CDR3 loop is CASSLDRGNTEAFF. Written as DNA, the CDR3 is TGTGCCAGCAGCTTGGACAGGGGGAACACTGAAGCTTTCTTT.

This clone was found once. V and J are TRBV14 and TRBJ2-1; 9 nucleotides line up with TRBD1. Per germline, CDR1 SGHDN and CDR2 FVKESK. Trimming cost V 1 base and J 7 bases; bases outside gene matches: 8. The CDR3 contains 16 residues. CDR3: CASSQGYGTGRNEQFF. The CDR3 DNA follows: TGTGCCAGCAGCCAAGGGTACGGGACAGGGAGAAATGAGCAGTTCTTC.

V usage is TRBV7-2 and J usage is TRBJ1-6; 7 bases line up with TRBD1. The CDR3 has 15 amino acids. Germline V CDR1 and CDR2: SGHTA, FQGNSA. With 7 bases clipped from V and 4 bases from J, the junction kept 7 bases outside the gene matches. The CDR3 nucleotides are TGTGCCAGCACGGTGACAGGGCCTTATAATTCACCCCTCCACTTT. Translating gives CASTVTGPYNSPLHF. The complete variable domain, with remaining parts taken from reference TRBV7-2 and TRBJ1-6, reads GAGVSQSPSNKVTEKGKDVELRCDPISGHTALYWYRQSLGQGLEFLIYFQGNSAPDKSGLPSDRFSAERTGGSVSTLTIQRTQQEDSAVYLCASTVTGPYNSPLHFGNGTRLTVT.

This chain links TRBV10-3 with TRBJ2-7; D is undetermined. CDR3 length: 15 amino acids. The V end lost 3 bases, the J end lost 0 bases, and 12 bases lay between the germline ends. Looked up from germline, CDR1 is ENHRY and CDR2 is SYGVKD. In nucleotides, the CDR3 is TGTGCCATCAGTGAATTGTCCAGGAGCTCCTACGAGCAGTACTTC. Translated: CAISELSRSSYEQYF.

CDR3 sequence (DNA): TGTGCCAGCAGCGCATCTAGCGGTTCCTACGAGCAGTACTTC. It translates to CASSASSGSYEQYF. The rearrangement joins TRBV9 to TRBJ2-7; 7 bases are a match to TRBD2. There are 14 residues in the CDR3. Germline trimming cut 3 bases from V and 1 base from J; bases unmatched to any gene: 4. The V gene's germline CDR1 is SGDLS and CDR2 YYNGEE.

The V and J genes are TRBV5-1 and TRBJ2-7; D unclear. V dropped 0 bases and J dropped 0 bases, with 7 bases sitting between them. This CDR3 region has 14 residues. From germline, CDR1 is SGHRS and CDR2 YFSETQ. CDR3 in amino acids: CASSLEASSYEQYF. For the CDR3, the DNA is TGCGCCAGCAGCTTGGAGGCCAGCTCCTACGAGCAGTACTTC.

The gene calls are TRBV28 and TRBJ2-7; possibly TRBD1 for D (5 bases). This CDR3 has 18 residues. The V end was cut by 6 bases, the J end by 2 bases, with 26 bases between. Germline CDR1 reads MDHEN; CDR2 reads SYDVKM. For the CDR3, the DNA is TGTGCCAGCAGACCAAATACAGTCGAGGACAAAATAACCTACGAGCAGTACTTC. This sequence encodes CASRPNTVEDKITYEQYF.

J is TRBJ1-2 and V is TRBV7-9, with a weak D call TRBD1 (5 bases). The ends were cut back, 1 base at V and 7 bases at J, with 13 bases in the middle. Germline V gene sequence: CDR1 SEHNR, CDR2 FQNEAQ (reference sequence). This CDR3 is 14 amino acids long. Here the CDR3 reads CASSLEGGAGGYTF. The CDR3 DNA follows: TGTGCCAGCAGCTTAGAAGGAGGGGCGGGTGGCTACACCTTC.

The gene calls are TRBV10-3 and TRBJ1-1; D ambiguous. The V and J ends lost 5 bases and 0 bases respectively, with 10 bases between them. Germline CDR1 ENHRY, CDR2 SYGVKD. The CDR3 totals 14 residues. The CDR3 sequence: CAISSDNLNTEAFF. The CDR3 DNA reads TGTGCCATCAGTTCAGACAACCTGAACACTGAAGCTTTCTTT.

This chain uses TRBV27 with TRBJ2-4, with 9 nucleotides matching TRBD1. V gave up 3 bases and J gave up 2 bases; unmatched junction bases: 5. The CDR3 totals 16 residues. Per germline, CDR1 MNHEY and CDR2 SMNVEV (reference sequence). The CDR3 reads CASSFQTGGSKNIQYF. CDR3 DNA: TGTGCCAGCAGTTTTCAGACAGGGGGTTCCAAAAACATTCAGTACTTC.